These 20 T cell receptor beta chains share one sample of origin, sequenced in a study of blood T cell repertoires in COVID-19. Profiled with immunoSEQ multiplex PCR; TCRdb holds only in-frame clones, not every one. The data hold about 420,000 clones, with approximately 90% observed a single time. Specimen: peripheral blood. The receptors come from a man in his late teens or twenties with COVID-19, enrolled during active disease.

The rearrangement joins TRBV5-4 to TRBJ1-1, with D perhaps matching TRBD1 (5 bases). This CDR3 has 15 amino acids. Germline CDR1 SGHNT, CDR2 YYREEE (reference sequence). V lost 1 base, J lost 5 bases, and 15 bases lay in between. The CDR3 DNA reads TGTGCCAGCAGCTTGAGGCGGGGGGTCGGGACTGAAGCTTTCTTT. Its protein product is CASSLRRGVGTEAFF.

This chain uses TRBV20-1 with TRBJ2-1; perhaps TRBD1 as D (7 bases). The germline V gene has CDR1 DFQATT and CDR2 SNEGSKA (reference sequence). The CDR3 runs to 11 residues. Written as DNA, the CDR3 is TGCGGAGGGGGCGGCACCAATGAGCAGTTCTTC. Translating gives CGGGGTNEQFF.

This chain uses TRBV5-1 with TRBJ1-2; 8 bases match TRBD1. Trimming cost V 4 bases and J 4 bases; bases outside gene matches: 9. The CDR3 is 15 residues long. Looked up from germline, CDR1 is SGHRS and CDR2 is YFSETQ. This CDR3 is CASSPGQGLAYGYTF. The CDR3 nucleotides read TGCGCCAGCAGCCCTGGACAGGGTTTAGCCTATGGCTACACCTTC.

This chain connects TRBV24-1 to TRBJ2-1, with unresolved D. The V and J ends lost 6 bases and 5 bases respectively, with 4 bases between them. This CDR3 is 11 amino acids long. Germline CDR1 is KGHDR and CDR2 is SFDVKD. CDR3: CATSSDNEQFF. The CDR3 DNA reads TGTGCCACCAGTTCCGACAATGAGCAGTTCTTC.

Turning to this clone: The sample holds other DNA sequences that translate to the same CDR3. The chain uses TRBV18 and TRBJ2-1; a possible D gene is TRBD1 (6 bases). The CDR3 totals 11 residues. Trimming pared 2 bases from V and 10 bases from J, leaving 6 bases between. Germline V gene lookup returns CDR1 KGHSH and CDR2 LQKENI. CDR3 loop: CASSPGGEQFF. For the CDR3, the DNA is TGTGCCAGCTCACCAGGGGGCGAGCAGTTCTTC.

In DNA, the CDR3 is TGTGCCAGCAGTCAGGGACTGAGCTCCTACGAGCAGTACTTC. It specifies CASSQGLSSYEQYF. The gene calls are TRBV6-5 and TRBJ2-7; D possibly corresponds to TRBD2 (6 bases). The CDR3 sequence is 14 residues long. V was trimmed by 5 bases and J by 0 bases, leaving 11 bases between them. CDR1 and CDR2 (germline): MNHEY, SVGAGI.

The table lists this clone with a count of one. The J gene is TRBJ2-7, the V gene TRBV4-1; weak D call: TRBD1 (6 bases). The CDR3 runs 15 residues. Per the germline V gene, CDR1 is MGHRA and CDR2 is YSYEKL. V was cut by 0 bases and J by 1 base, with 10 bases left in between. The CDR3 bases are TGCGCCAGCAGCCAAGACAGGGGTATTTCCTACGAGCAGTACTTC. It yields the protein CASSQDRGISYEQYF.

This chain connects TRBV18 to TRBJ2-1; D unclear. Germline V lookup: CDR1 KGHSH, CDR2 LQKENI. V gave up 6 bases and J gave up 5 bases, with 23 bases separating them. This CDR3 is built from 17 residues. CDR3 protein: CASSDPTSIAFHNEQFF. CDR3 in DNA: TGTGCCAGCTCGGATCCGACCTCAATAGCTTTCCACAATGAGCAGTTCTTC.

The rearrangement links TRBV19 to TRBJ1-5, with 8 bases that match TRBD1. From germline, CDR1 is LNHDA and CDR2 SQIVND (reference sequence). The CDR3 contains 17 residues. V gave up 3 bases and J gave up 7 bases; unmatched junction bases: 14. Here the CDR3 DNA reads TGTGCCAGTAGTATGGATGTCATCTCAGGGGGCGGGCAGCCCCAGCATTTT. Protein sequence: CASSMDVISGGGQPQHF.

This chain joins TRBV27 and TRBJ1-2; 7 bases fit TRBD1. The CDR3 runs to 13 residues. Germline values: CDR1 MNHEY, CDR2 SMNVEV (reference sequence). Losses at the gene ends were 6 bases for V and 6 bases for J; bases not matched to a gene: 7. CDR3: CASRPTGSDGYTF. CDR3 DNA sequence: TGTGCCAGCAGACCGACAGGGTCCGATGGCTACACCTTC.

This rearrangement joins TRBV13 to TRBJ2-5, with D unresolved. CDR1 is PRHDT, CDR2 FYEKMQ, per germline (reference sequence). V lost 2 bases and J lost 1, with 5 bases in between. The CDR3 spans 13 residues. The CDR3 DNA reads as TGTGCCAGCAGCTTATTAGCCCAAGAGACCCAGTACTTC. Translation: CASSLLAQETQYF.

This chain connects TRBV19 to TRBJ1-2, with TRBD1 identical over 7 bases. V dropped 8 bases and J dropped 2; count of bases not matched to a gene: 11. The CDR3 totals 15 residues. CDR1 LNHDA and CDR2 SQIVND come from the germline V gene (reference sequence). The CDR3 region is CASSPEGGQNYGYTF. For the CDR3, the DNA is TGTGCCAGTTCCCCCGAAGGGGGACAGAACTATGGCTACACCTTC.

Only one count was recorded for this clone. The CDR3 DNA follows: TGTGCCAGCAGCAAAGGTCGGACAGAGGCTAGCACAGATACGCAGTATTTT. This translates into CASSKGRTEASTDTQYF. The chain is built from TRBV21-1 and TRBJ2-3; the D call TRBD1 from the table was never checked on the DNA. TRBV21-1 is a recognized pseudogene. The CDR3 runs 17 residues.

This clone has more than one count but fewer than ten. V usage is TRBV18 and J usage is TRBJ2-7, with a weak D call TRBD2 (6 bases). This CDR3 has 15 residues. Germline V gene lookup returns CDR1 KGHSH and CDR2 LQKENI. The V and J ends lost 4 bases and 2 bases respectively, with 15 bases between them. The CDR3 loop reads CASSRGEASAYEQYF. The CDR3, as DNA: TGTGCCAGCTCACGTGGCGAGGCTAGCGCCTACGAGCAGTACTTC.

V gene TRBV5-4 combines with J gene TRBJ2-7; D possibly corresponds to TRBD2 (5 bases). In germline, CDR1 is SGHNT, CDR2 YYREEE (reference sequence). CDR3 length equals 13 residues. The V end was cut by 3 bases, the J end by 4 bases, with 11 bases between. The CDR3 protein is CASSSEAAYEQYF. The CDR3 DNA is TGTGCCAGCAGCTCGGAGGCGGCTTACGAGCAGTACTTC.

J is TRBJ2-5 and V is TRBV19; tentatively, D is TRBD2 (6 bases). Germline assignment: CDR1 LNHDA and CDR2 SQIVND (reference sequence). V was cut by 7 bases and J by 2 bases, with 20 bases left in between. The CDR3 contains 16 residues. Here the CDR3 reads CASKSLGAGPQETQYF. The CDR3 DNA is TGTGCCAGTAAAAGTCTCGGGGCGGGGCCGCAAGAGACCCAGTACTTC. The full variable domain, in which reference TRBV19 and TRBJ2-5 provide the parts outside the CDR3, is DGGITQSPKYLFRKEGQNVTLSCEQNLNHDAMYWYRQDPGQGLRLIYYSQIVNDFQKGDIAEGYSVSREKKESFPLTVTSAQKNPTAFYLCASKSLGAGPQETQYFGPGTRLLVL.

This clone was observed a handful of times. This CDR3 is CASSLALAKNIQYF. In DNA, the CDR3 is TGTGCCAGCAGCCTGGCCCTAGCCAAAAACATTCAGTACTTC. The chain uses TRBV5-8 and TRBJ2-4; D is unresolved. The V and J ends lost 4 bases and 0 bases respectively, with 8 bases between them. This CDR3 has 14 amino acids. Looked up from germline, CDR1 is SGHTS and CDR2 is YDEGEE.

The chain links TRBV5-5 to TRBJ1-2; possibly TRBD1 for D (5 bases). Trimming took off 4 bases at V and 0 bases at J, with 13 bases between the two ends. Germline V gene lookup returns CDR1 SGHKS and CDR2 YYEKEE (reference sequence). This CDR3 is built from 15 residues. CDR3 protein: CASSTDSSSNYGYTF. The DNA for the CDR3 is TGTGCCAGCAGCACTGACAGTTCCTCTAACTATGGCTACACCTTC.

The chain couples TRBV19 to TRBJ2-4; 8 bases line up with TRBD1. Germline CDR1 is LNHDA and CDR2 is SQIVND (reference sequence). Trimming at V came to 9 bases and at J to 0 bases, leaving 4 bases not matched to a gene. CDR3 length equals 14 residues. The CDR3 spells CASRGQLAKNIQYF. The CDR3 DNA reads TGTGCCAGCAGGGGGCAGCTAGCCAAAAACATTCAGTACTTC.

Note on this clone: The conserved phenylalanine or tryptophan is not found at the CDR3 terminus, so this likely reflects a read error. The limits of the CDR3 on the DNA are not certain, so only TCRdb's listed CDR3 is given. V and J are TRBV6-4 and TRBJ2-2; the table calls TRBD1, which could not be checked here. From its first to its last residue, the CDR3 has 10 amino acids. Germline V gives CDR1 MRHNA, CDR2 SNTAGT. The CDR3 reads CASSVDRGLI.